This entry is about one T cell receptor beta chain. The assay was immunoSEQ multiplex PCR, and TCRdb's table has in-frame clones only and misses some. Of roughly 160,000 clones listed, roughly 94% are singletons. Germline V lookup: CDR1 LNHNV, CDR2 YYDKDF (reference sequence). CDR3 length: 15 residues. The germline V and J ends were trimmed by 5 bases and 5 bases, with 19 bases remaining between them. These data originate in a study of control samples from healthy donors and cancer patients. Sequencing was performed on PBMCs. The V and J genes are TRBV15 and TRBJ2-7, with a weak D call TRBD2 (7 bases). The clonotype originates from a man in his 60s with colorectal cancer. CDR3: CATSGGGAQLHEQYF. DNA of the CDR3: TGTGCCACCAGCGGAGGGGGGGCGCAACTCCACGAGCAGTACTTC.